This T cell receptor (beta chain) is from a study of blood T cell repertoires in COVID-19. Data came from immunoSEQ multiplex PCR; TCRdb stores just in-frame clones and leaves some out. This table has more than 150,000 clones, about nine tenths appearing once. Material for sequencing was peripheral blood. The receptor was derived from a man in his forties or fifties with acute or convalescent COVID-19.

The chain's CDR3 is CASSPRQGARNEQFF. CDR3 in DNA: TGTGCCAGCTCACCGAGACAGGGGGCGCGGAATGAGCAGTTCTTC. The chain uses TRBV18 and TRBJ2-1; 10 bases are shared with TRBD1. The length of the CDR3 is 15 residues. Trimming took 3 bases from V and 7 from J; bases not matched to a gene: 6. CDR1 KGHSH and CDR2 LQKENI come from the germline V gene.